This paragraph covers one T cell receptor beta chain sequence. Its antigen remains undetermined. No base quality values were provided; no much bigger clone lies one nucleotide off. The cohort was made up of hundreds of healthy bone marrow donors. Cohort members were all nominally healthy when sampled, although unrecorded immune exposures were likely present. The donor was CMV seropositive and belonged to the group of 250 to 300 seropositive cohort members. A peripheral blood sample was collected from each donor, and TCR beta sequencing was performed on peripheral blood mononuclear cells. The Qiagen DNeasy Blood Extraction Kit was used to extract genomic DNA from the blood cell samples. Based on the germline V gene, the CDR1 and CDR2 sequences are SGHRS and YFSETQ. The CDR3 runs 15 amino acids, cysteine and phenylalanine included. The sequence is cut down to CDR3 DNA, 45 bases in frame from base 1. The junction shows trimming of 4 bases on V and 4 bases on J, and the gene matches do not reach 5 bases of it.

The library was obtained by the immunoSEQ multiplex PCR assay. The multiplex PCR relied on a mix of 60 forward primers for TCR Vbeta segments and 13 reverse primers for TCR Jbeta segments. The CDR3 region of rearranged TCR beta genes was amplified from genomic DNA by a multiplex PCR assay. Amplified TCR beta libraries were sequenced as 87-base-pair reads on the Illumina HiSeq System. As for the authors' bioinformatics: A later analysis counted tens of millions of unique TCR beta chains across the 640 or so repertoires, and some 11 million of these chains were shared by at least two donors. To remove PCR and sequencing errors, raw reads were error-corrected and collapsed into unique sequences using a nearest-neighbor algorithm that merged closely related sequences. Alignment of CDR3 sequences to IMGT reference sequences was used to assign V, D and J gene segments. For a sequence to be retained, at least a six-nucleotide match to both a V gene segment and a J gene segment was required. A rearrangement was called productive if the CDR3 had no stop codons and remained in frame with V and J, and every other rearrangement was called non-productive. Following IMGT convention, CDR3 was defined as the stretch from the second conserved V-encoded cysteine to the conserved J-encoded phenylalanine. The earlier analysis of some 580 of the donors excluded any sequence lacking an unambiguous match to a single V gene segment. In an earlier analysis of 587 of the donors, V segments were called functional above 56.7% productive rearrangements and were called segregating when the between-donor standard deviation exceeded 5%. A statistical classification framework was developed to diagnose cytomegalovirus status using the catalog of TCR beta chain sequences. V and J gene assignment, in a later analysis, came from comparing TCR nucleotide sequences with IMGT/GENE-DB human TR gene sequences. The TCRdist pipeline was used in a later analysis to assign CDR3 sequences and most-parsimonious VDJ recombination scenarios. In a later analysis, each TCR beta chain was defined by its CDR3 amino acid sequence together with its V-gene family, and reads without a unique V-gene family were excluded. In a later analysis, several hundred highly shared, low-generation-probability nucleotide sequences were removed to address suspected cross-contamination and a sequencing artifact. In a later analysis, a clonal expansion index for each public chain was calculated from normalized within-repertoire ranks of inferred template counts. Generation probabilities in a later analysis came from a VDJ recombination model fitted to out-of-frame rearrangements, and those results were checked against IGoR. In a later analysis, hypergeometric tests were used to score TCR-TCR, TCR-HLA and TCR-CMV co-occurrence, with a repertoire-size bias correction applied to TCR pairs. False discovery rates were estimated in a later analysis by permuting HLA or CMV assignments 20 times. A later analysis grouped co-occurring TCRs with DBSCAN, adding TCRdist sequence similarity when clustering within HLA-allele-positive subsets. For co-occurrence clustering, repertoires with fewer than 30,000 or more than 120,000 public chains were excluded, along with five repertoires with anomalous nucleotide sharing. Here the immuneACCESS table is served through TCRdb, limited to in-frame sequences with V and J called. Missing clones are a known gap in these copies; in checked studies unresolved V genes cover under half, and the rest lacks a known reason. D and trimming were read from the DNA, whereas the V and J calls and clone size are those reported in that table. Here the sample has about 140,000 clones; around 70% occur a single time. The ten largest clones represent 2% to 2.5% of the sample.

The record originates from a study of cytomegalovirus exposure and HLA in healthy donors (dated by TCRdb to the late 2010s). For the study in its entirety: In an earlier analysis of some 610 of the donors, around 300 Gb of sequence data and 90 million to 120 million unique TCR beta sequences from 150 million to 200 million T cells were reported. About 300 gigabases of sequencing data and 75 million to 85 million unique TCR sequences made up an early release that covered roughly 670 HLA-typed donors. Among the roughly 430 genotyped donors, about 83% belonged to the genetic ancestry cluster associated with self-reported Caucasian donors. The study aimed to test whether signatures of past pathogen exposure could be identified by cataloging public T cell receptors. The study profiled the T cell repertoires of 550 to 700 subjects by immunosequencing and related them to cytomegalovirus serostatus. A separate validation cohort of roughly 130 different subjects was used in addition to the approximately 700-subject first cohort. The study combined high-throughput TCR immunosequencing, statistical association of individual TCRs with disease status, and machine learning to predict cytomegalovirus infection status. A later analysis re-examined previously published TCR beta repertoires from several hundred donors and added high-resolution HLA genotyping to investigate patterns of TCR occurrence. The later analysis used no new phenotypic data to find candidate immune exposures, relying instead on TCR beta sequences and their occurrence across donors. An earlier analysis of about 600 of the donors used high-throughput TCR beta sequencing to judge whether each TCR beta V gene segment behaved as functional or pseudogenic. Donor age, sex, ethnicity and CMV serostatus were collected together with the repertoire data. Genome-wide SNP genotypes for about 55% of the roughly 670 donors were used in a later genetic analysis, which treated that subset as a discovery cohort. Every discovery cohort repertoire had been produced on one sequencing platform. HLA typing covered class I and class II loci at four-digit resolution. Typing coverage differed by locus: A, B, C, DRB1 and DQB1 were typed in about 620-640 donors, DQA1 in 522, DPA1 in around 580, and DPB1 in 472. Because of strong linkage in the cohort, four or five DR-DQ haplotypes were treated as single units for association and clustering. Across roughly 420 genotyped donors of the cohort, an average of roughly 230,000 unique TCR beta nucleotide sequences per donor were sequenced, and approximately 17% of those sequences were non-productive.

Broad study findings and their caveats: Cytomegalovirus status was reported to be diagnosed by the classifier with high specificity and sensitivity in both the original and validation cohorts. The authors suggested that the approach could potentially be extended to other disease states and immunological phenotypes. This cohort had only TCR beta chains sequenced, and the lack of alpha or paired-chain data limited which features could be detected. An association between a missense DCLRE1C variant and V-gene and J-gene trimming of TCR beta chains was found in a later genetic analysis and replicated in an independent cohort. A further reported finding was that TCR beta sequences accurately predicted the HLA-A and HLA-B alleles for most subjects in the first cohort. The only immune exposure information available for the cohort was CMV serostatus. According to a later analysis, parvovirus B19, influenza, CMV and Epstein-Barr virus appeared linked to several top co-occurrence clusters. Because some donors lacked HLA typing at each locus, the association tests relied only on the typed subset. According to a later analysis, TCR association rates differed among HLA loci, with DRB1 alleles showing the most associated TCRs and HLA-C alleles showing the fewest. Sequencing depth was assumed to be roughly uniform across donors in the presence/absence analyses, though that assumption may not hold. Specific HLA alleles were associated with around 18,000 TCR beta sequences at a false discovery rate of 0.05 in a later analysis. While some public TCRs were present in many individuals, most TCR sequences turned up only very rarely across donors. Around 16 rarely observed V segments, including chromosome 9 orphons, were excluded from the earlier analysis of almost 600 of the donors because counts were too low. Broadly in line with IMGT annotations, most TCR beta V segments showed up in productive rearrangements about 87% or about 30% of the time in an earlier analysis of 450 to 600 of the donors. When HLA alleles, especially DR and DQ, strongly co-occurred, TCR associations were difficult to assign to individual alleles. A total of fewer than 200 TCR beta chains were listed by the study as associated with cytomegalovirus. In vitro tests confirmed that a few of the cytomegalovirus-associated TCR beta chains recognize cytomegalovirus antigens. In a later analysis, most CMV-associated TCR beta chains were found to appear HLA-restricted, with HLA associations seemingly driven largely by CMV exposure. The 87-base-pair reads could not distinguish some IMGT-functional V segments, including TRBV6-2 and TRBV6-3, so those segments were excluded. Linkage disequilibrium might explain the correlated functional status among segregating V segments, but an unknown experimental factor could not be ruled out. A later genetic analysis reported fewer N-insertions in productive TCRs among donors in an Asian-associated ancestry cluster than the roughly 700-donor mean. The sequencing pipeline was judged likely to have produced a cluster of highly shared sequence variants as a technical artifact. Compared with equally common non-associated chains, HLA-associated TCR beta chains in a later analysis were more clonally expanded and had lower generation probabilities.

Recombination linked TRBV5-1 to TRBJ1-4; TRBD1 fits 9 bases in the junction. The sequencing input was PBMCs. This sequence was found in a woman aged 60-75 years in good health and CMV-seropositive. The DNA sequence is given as TGCGCCAGCAGCGTCGGGACAGGGAGTAATGAAAAACTGTTTTTT. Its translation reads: CASSVGTGSNEKLFF.